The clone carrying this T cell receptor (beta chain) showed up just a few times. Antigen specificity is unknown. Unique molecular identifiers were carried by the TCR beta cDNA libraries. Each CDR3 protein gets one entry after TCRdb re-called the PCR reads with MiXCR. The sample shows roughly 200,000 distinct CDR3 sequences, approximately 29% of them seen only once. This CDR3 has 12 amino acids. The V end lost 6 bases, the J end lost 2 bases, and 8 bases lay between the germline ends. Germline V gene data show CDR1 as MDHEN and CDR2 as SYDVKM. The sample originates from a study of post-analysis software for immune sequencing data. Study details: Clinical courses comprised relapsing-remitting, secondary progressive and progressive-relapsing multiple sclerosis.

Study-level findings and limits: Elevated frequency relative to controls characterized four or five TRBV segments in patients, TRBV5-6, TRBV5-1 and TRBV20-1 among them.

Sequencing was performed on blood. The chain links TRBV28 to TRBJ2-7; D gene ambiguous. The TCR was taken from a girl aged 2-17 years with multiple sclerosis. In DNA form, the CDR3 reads TGTGCCAGCAGGGCCCCGGCCTACGAGCAGTACTTC. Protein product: CASRAPAYEQYF.